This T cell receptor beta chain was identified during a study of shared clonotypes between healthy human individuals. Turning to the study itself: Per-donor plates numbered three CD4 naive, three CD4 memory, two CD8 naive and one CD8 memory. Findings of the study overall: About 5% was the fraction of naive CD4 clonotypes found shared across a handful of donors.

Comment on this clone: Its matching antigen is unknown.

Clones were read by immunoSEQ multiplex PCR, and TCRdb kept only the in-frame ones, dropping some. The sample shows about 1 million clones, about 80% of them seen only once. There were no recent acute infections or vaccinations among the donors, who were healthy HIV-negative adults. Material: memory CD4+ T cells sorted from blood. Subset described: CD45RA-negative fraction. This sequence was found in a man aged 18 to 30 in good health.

CDR3 region: CASSRDRNTEAFF. In DNA, the CDR3 is TGTGCCAGCAGCCGAGACAGGAACACTGAAGCTTTCTTT. The rearrangement links TRBV7-9 to TRBJ1-1; tentative D call: TRBD1 (5 bases). Trimming took off 5 bases at V and 1 base at J, with 8 bases between the two ends. The CDR3 is 13 residues long. Germline CDR1 and CDR2: SEHNR and FQNEAQ (reference sequence).